This TCR beta chain originates from a study of cytomegalovirus exposure and HLA in healthy donors. Points from the study as a whole: Cytomegalovirus status, reportedly, was diagnosed with high specificity and sensitivity by the classifier. Later on, analysis showed that most CMV-associated TCR beta chains appeared to be HLA-restricted.

Comments on this clone: Its antigen is currently unknown.

At the time of sampling, donors were nominally healthy, though unrecorded immune exposures were likely. The germline CDR1 and CDR2 sequences are SEHNR and FQNEAQ (reference sequence). The CDR3 contains 12 residues. The ends were cut back, 1 base at V and 4 bases at J, with 5 bases in the middle. The primer mix had 60 Vbeta and 13 Jbeta primers. Profiled with immunoSEQ multiplex PCR; TCRdb holds only in-frame clones, not every one. The sample lists approximately 90,000 clones; 77% were seen once. The chain joins TRBV7-9 to TRBJ2-7; D call uncertain. The sequence was obtained from a boy younger than 18 in good health and CMV-seronegative. The sequenced sample consisted of PBMCs. CDR3 sequence: CASSLVTYEQYF. CDR3 in DNA: TGTGCCAGCAGCTTAGTCACTTACGAGCAGTACTTC.